This T cell receptor (beta chain) was documented in a study of blood T cell repertoires in COVID-19. Libraries were prepared by immunoSEQ multiplex PCR; TCRdb keeps only in-frame clonotypes and omits some of them. The sample yields 200,000 to 250,000 clones, 89% seen once. After removal of 4 bases from V and 8 bases from J, the junction contained 8 bases not matched to a gene. In germline, CDR1 is SGHNT, CDR2 YYREEE (reference sequence). CDR3 length equals 14 residues. What was sequenced was peripheral blood. The sequence was obtained from a man between 60 and 70 years old who had recovered from COVID-19. This chain connects TRBV5-4 to TRBJ2-3, with TRBD2 matching 9 bases. This chain's CDR3 is CASSLASGTFTQYF. In DNA form, the CDR3 reads TGTGCCAGCAGCCTGGCTAGCGGGACTTTTACGCAGTATTTT.